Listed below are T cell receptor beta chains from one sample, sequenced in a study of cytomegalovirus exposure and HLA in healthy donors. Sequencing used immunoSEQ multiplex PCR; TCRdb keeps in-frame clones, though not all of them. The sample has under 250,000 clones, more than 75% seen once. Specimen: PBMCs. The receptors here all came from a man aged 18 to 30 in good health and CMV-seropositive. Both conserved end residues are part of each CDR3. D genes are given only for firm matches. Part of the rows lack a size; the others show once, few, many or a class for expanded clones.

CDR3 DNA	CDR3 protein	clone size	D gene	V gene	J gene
TGTGCCAGCAGCCCCCAGGCAGGGGGCACCGATACGCAGTATTTT	CASSPQAGGTDTQYF	.	TRBD1	TRBV7-7	TRBJ2-3
TGTGCCAGCAGCCCCGGACTATCGTCCGAGCAGTACTTC	CASSPGLSSEQYF	.	.	TRBV7-9	TRBJ2-7
TGTGCCAGCAGTAAGGAAGCGGGAGGCCCCTACGAGCAGTACTTC	CASSKEAGGPYEQYF	once	TRBD2	TRBV6-4	TRBJ2-7
TGCGCCAGCACCTTGGAGTTCGGGAGCACTGAAGCTTTCTTT	CASTLEFGSTEAFF	.	.	TRBV5-1	TRBJ1-1
TGCAGCGTTGATCGGACAGGGACATACAATGAGCAGTTCTTC	CSVDRTGTYNEQFF	.	TRBD1	TRBV29-1	TRBJ2-1
TGTGCCAGCAAAATAAGTATCCCGAGGGGTGGCTACACCTTC	CASKISIPRGGYTF	.	.	TRBV6-4	TRBJ1-2
TGTGCCATCAGTTCCGGGACTAGCTTCTACGAGCAGTACTTC	CAISSGTSFYEQYF	.	TRBD2	TRBV10-3	TRBJ2-7
TGTGCCTGCGTGGCACGCGGGAAGACCGATGAGCAGTTCTTC	CACVARGKTDEQFF	.	.	TRBV6-5	TRBJ2-1
TGTGCCAGTAGGGGGGGTCTCCACAATGAGCAGTTCTTC	CASRGGLHNEQFF	.	.	TRBV6-1	TRBJ2-1
TGTGCCAGCAGCTTGGGGGGGGCCGGCACAGATACGCAGTATTTT	CASSLGGAGTDTQYF	.	.	TRBV5-4	TRBJ2-3
TGTGCCACTAACATAGGCGGCGGGGAGCTGTTTTTT	CATNIGGGELFF	.	.	TRBV19	TRBJ2-2
TGTGCCAGCAGTGCAGGGGGACCCTACGAGCAGTACTTC	CASSAGGPYEQYF	.	TRBD1	TRBV6-5	TRBJ2-7
TGTGCCAGCAGCTCCCGGGGGTTAACAGATACGCAGTATTTT	CASSSRGLTDTQYF	.	.	TRBV5-6	TRBJ2-3
TGTGCCAGCAGCGTAGGGGAAACCGGGACAGGGATAGGAAAACTGTTTTTT	CASSVGETGTGIGKLFF	.	TRBD1	TRBV9	TRBJ1-4
TGCGCCAGCAGAGCCGGACAGGTGGTCACCTACGAGCAGTACTTC	CASRAGQVVTYEQYF	.	TRBD1	TRBV10-2	TRBJ2-7
TGTGCCAGTAGTATGGACGGGAGCTCTGGAAACACCATATATTTT	CASSMDGSSGNTIYF	once	.	TRBV19	TRBJ1-3